These 5 T cell receptor beta chains were sequenced from one sample in a study of persistence of HIV-infected CD4 T cells (dated by TCRdb to 2020 to 2022). Antigens for these TCRs are unknown. The sample's treatment or condition label is to be understood as: suppressive antiretroviral therapy. A pool of overlapping HIV-1 Gag 15-mer peptides, at roughly 1 ug per peptide per mL, was used to stimulate the cells. Sorting of responding CD4+ T cells was based on upregulation of both CD40 ligand and CD69. TCRbeta repertoires were sequenced from genomic DNA with the immunoSEQ hsTCRB assay version 4 in survey mode. Here the immuneACCESS table is served through TCRdb, limited to in-frame sequences with V and J called. Missing clones are a known gap in these copies; in checked studies unresolved V genes cover under half, and the rest lacks a known reason. This sample has roughly 9,100 clones in its table, and 82% of those were observed once. Clones ranked in the top ten supply 2% to 2.5% of the sample.

This specimen was CD4+ T cells sorted from PBMCs after roughly 18-hour stimulation, taken from a patient who received antiretroviral therapy. The cell subset or site label, read with the paper, signifies: CD40L+CD69+ CD4 T cells responding to HIV-1 Gag peptides. These receptors were obtained from an adult woman with HIV who was CMV-seropositive.

The gene calls are TRBV4-1 and TRBJ1-5; TRBD1 might be the D (5 bases). V lost 0 bases, J lost 2 bases, and 14 bases lay in between. The germline V gene encodes CDR1 MGHRA and CDR2 YSYEKL. The CDR3 sequence is 17 residues long. In DNA form, the CDR3 reads TGCGCCAGCAGCCAAGATGGTGGACACGAGGGCAATCAGCCCCAGCATTTT. Protein: CASSQDGGHEGNQPQHF.

V usage is TRBV7-2 and J usage is TRBJ1-5; tentative D call: TRBD1 (5 bases). The CDR3 has 15 residues. V lost 5 bases, J lost 5 bases, and 16 bases lay in between. The germline CDR1 and CDR2 sequences are SGHTA and FQGNSA. For the CDR3, the DNA is TGTGCCAGCAGCCCTCAATTCGGGGGGGATCAGCCCCAGCATTTT. This translates into CASSPQFGGDQPQHF. Using reference TRBV7-2 and TRBJ1-5 for the parts outside the CDR3, the full variable domain is GAGVSQSPSNKVTEKGKDVELRCDPISGHTALYWYRQSLGQGLEFLIYFQGNSAPDKSGLPSDRFSAERTGGSVSTLTIQRTQQEDSAVYLCASSPQFGGDQPQHFGDGTRLSIL.

This chain joins TRBV5-1 and TRBJ1-3; D is ambiguous. V lost 4 bases and J lost 3, with 5 bases in between. This CDR3 has 12 residues. The germline gives CDR1 SGHRS, CDR2 YFSETQ. CDR3 amino acids: CASSGSGNTIYF. CDR3 sequence (DNA): TGCGCCAGCAGCGGAAGTGGAAACACCATATATTTT.

This clone was seen only a few times. This chain joins TRBV3-1 (or the pseudogene TRBV3-2) and TRBJ1-6; no clear D. Per germline, CDR1 LGHDT and CDR2 YNNKEL (reference sequence). The V end was cut by 2 bases, the J end by 18 bases, with 14 bases between. The CDR3 runs to 12 residues. DNA of the CDR3: TGTGCCAGCAGCCAATCTGGGCAATTACCCCACTTT. It specifies CASSQSGQLPHF.

The chain employs TRBV27 and TRBJ2-3; maybe TRBD1 (7 bases). The V gene's germline CDR1 is MNHEY and CDR2 SMNVEV (reference sequence). CDR3 length: 21 amino acids. The germline V and J ends were trimmed by 6 bases and 1 base, with 32 bases remaining between them. CDR3 nucleotides: TGTGCCAGCAGCCGAAGGGGGCTTTTGATAGAGTTCGGCGGGGGCACAGATACGCAGTATTTT. Encoded protein: CASSRRGLLIEFGGGTDTQYF.